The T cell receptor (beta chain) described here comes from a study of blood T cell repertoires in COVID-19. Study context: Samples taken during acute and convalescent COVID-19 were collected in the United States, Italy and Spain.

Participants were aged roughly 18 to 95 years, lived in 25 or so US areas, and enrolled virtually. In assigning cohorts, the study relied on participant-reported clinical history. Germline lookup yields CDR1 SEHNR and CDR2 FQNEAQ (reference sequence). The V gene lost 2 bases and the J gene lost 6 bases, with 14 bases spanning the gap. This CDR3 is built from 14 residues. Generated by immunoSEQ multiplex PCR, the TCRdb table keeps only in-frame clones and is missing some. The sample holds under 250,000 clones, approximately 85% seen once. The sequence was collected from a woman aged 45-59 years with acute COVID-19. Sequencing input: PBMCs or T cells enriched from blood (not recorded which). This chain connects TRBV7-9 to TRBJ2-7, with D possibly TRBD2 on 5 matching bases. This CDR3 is CASSLSEGLGEQYF. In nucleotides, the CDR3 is TGTGCCAGCAGCTTATCTGAGGGTTTGGGCGAGCAGTACTTC.